This T cell receptor (beta chain) stems from a study of T cell responses to AZD1222 COVID-19 vaccine (TCRdb year 2021). Regarding the complete study: A total of under 250 trial participants underwent TCR sequencing, of whom 207 had received two doses of AZD1222 and 26 had received two doses of the MenACWY control vaccine. Trial participants were enrolled by age into 18-55, 56-69 and 70-plus year subgroups, with approximately 150, 30 and 60 TCR-sequenced participants respectively. Results the study describes overall, beyond this receptor: Because no day 14 peak-response samples were available, repertoires were characterized only after the peak T cell response. The whole spike protein was spanned by vaccine-associated CD4 TCRs, and dominant responses were seen in regions 160-218 and 743-854. Reportedly, almost half of the unique spike-specific TCRs recognized epitopes lying outside the regions that are mutated in the B.1.351 and B.1.1.7 variants. After two AZD1222 doses, spike-specific TCR breadth and depth were significantly higher than at day 0 and than in MenACWY recipients. Participants were mostly white British, with more females than males. The authors suggested clonal diversity may have been underestimated. In the small 56-69-year group, the increase in depth fell short of significance, most likely because of low power. Conclusions about previously exposed vaccinees are limited, since just six AZD1222 recipients were seropositive for SARS-CoV-2 at baseline.

Only one count was recorded for this clone. There is no known antigen for this receptor. Per-base qualities were not stored, and no clone one base away is much larger. In the paper's terms, the time point label means: baseline before first vaccination. Explained via the paper, the treatment or condition label denotes: meningococcal conjugate vaccine given as trial control. The vaccinee samples were drawn from two UK trials, COV001 and COV002, one of which was a single-blind randomized controlled phase 2/3 trial testing AZD1222 (ChAdOx1 nCoV-19) in healthy adults. For TCRbeta chain sequencing, PBMC samples were collected from trial participants at day 0 and at day 28 after the second dose. The CDR3 regions of human TCRbeta chains were analyzed by immunosequencing. The authors' pipeline ran thus. TCRs in the repertoires were matched against a reference library of SARS-CoV-2-specific TCRs that had been generated with the MIRA antigen-specificity platform. Breadth meant the fraction of unique TCRs that were SARS-CoV-2-associated, whereas depth meant the fraction of total T cells that were SARS-CoV-2-associated. Using the MIRA data, every spike-specific TCR was mapped to the spike region that the TCR reacted to and assigned to either a CD4 or a CD8 class. Log10-transformed breadth and depth values were compared by one-way ANOVA with Sidak's multiple comparisons tests. The table comes from immuneACCESS by way of TCRdb, which keeps in-frame sequences with V and J called. Part of the clones is missing from these tables; in studies checked, under half for an unresolved V gene and the rest for unknown reasons. That table gives V, J and clone size, and the DNA gave D and trimming. This sample is represented by 110,000 to 150,000 clones; more than 80% of them were singletons. The leading ten clones occupy more than 0.8% of the sample.

The CDR3 holds 15 amino acids from the cysteine to the phenylalanine. The entry retains the CDR3 DNA only, 45 bases that are in frame from base 1. V is trimmed back by 2 bases and J by 3 bases, and the junction contains 7 bases that no gene match accounts for. The CDR1 and CDR2 encoded by the germline V gene are SGHRS and YFSETQ. This receptor was identified in an adult in good health. Sequencing was performed on peripheral blood, taken on day 0 of MenACWY control vaccination. The chain links TRBV5-1 with TRBJ1-2; the junction holds 7 bases that match TRBD1. The nucleotide sequence reads as follows: TGCGCCAGCAGCTTATCCCGTGGGACAGACTATGGCTACACCTTC. The encoded protein is CASSLSRGTDYGYTF.